These 9 T cell receptor beta chains originate from one sample sequenced in a study of CDR3 diversity in severe acne. MiXCR, applied by TCRdb to the PCR reads, yields one record per CDR3 protein. This repertoire shows about 98,000 distinct CDR3 sequences, 51% found once; its top ten account for roughly 12%. Specimen: blood. These receptors were obtained from a male donor with acne.

Many counts were recorded for this clonotype. A read error may be the cause here, since a much bigger clone is one base away. This chain uses TRBV9 with TRBJ2-1, with D perhaps matching TRBD2 (6 bases). CDR1 and CDR2 (germline): SGDLS, YYNGEE. The CDR3 has 12 amino acids. This CDR3 reads CASSRDFNEQIF. The CDR3 bases are TGTGCCAGCAGCCGGGACTTTAATGAGCAGATCTTC.

This clonotype has at least ten counts. The chain recombines TRBV19 with TRBJ1-1, with 7 bases matching TRBD1. This CDR3 has 23 residues. Germline-derived CDR1 and CDR2 are LNHDA and SQIVND (reference sequence). The junction had 28 bases not matched to a gene; V was cut back by 3 bases and J by 0 bases. Here the CDR3 DNA reads TGTGCCAGTAGTATGTCAGCCGCACCTTCGGGACAGATCAACTATCTAATGAACACTGAAGCTTTCTTT. Its protein product is CASSMSAAPSGQINYLMNTEAFF.

In its sample, this clonotype is medium-sized (0.01 to 0.1%). V usage is TRBV7-3 and J usage is TRBJ2-5; the match to TRBD2 covers 11 bases. The V and J ends lost 5 bases and 1 base, in that order; junction bases with no gene match: 3. The CDR3 covers 15 residues. Germline V gene lookup returns CDR1 SGHTA and CDR2 FQGTGA. This CDR3 is CASSLGLAVQETQYF. The CDR3, as DNA: TGTGCCAGCAGCCTGGGACTAGCGGTCCAAGAGACCCAGTACTTC.

The V and J genes are TRBV2 and TRBJ2-7; TRBD1 agrees at 8 bases. The CDR3 is 12 amino acids. The germline gives CDR1 SNHLY, CDR2 FYNNEI. J gave up 7 bases and V 4 bases, and 3 bases lay outside the gene matches. CDR3 sequence (DNA): TGTGCCAGCAGTGCAGGGGGCGCGGAGCAGTACTTC. Its translation: CASSAGGAEQYF. The full variable domain, with the rest looked up from reference TRBV2 and TRBJ2-7, is EPEVTQTPSHQVTQMGQEVILRCVPISNHLYFYWYRQILGQKVEFLVSFYNNEISEKSEIFDDQFSVERPDGSNFTLKIRSTKLEDSAMYFCASSAGGAEQYFGPGTRLTVT.

This clonotype showed up many times. The rearrangement links TRBV6-5 to TRBJ2-1, with 10 bases fitting TRBD2. This CDR3 spans 15 amino acids. Germline V gives CDR1 MNHEY, CDR2 SVGAGI. After removal of 6 bases from V and 7 bases from J, the junction contained 9 bases not matched to a gene. The CDR3 reads CASSRRTSGTNEQFF. DNA for the CDR3: TGTGCCAGCAGCCGTCGGACTAGCGGAACTAATGAGCAGTTCTTC.

This clonotype was recorded at least ten times. The chain uses TRBV9 and TRBJ2-6; D gene ambiguous. This CDR3 has 14 residues. Per germline, CDR1 SGDLS and CDR2 YYNGEE. Trimming stripped 2 bases from V and 1 base from J, with 4 bases between. CDR3 amino acids: CASSVQSGANVLTF. As DNA, the CDR3 is TGTGCCAGCAGCGTCCAATCTGGGGCCAACGTCCTGACTTTC.

This clonotype was counted a few times. The chain links TRBV10-3 to TRBJ1-2; the D is unclear. Per germline, CDR1 ENHRY and CDR2 SYGVKD. This CDR3 region has 12 residues. The V gene lost 3 bases and the J gene lost 5 bases, with 7 bases spanning the gap. The CDR3 sequence: CAISEGIYGYTF. The CDR3 DNA sequence: TGTGCCATCAGTGAAGGGATTTATGGCTACACCTTC.

The chain is built from TRBV6-2 or TRBV6-3 and TRBJ2-5; 9 bases fit TRBD1. CDR3 size: 13 residues. With 7 bases clipped from V and 11 bases from J, the junction kept 11 bases outside the gene matches. Germline V CDR1 and CDR2: MNHEY, SVGEGT. CDR3 region: CASKFGQGSNQYF. DNA of the CDR3: TGTGCCAGCAAATTCGGACAGGGGAGCAATCAGTACTTC.

The CDR3 loop reads CSVEVYGEGYGYTF. CDR3 sequence (DNA): TGCAGCGTTGAAGTTTATGGGGAAGGTTATGGCTACACCTTC. The chain employs TRBV29-1 and TRBJ1-2; D uncertain. Per the germline V gene, CDR1 is SQVTM and CDR2 is ANQGSEA. The V end was cut by 1 base, the J end by 5 bases, with 14 bases between. The CDR3 runs to 14 residues.